The present TCR beta chain was sequenced within a study of monozygotic twins with inflammatory bowel disease. Study-level findings and limits: Relative to healthy twins, IBD patients had fewer clonotypes in common with others, a gap that was especially apparent with disease activity. Between concordant and discordant twins, repertoire similarity failed to differ, a result that limited power may explain. IBD patients had lower TCRbeta diversity (inverse Simpson) than healthy co-twins.

Germline V gene sequence: CDR1 LGHDT, CDR2 YNNKEL (reference sequence). The CDR3 loop spans 15 amino acids. Concerning this clonotype: The antigen remains unidentified.

During cDNA synthesis, UMIs that each contained a 6-nucleotide sample barcode were added by means of template switching. TCRdb reprocessed the 5' RACE reads, with one entry per CDR3 protein and no DNA. Listed are around 370,000 distinct CDR3 sequences; roughly 2.6% falls within the top ten. Sequenced: blood. This rearrangement joins TRBV3-1 to TRBJ2-7; TCRdb's D gene call, TRBD1, goes unchecked for lack of DNA. This clonotype was sampled from a human donor with ulcerative colitis or Crohn's disease, or a healthy co-twin of an affected twin (not recorded which). CDR3 region: CASSPTRDGAYEQYF.